Listed below are T cell receptor beta chains from one sample, sequenced in a study of neurological immune-mediated disorders. One entry per CDR3 protein, called by TCRdb with MiXCR from the 5' RACE reads. This sample yields approximately 82,000 distinct CDR3 sequences, of which less than 15% are seen a single time; approximately 6.8% belongs to the top ten. Sequenced sample: PBMCs. These receptors all come from a woman aged 45 to 65 in good health. CDR3s include the opening cysteine and the closing phenylalanine or tryptophan. A D gene is named only where the DNA matches it firmly. Expanded clones are given a class, and other clones once, few, many or no size at all.

CDR3	DNA	D	V	J	size
CTLGSGATDTQYF	TGCACCCTAGGGAGCGGGGCCACAGATACGCAGTATTTT	TRBD2	TRBV29-1	TRBJ2-3	many
CSASGWNQGDTQYF	TGCAGTGCTAGTGGGTGGAACCAAGGGGATACGCAGTATTTT	.	TRBV20-1	TRBJ2-3	many
CASSHPRVGTEAFF	TGTGCCAGCAGTCACCCCAGGGTAGGCACTGAAGCTTTCTTT	.	TRBV12-3/TRBV12-4	TRBJ1-1	many
CASSLGVIGGNYTF	TGTGCCAGCAGTTTAGGAGTTATAGGAGGAAACTACACCTTC	.	TRBV28	TRBJ1-2	many
CASSLDRGNTEAFF	TGTGCCAGCAGCCTGGACAGGGGGAACACTGAAGCTTTCTTT	TRBD1	TRBV7-6	TRBJ1-1	many
CASSYGRDALHF	TGTGCCAGCAGTTACGGCCGGGACGCCCTCCACTTT	.	TRBV6-5	TRBJ1-6	many
CASSQVLWQGYNEQFF	TGTGCCAGCAGCCAAGTCCTCTGGCAGGGATACAATGAGCAGTTCTTC	.	TRBV3-1	TRBJ2-1	many
CASSSQLTTEAFF	TGTGCCAGCAGTTCTCAATTAACCACTGAAGCTTTCTTT	.	TRBV12-3/TRBV12-4	TRBJ1-1	many
CASSYNLAGQDTQYF	TGTGCCAGCAGTTACAACCTAGCGGGACAGGATACGCAGTATTTT	TRBD2	TRBV6-5	TRBJ2-3	many
CSASLPGELFF	TGCAGTGCTAGTTTACCCGGGGAGCTGTTTTTT	.	TRBV20-1	TRBJ2-2	many
CSATLSGGTEAFF	TGCAGTGCTACACTATCGGGGGGCACTGAAGCTTTCTTT	.	TRBV20-1	TRBJ1-1	many
CASSSGHAGTDTQYF	TGCGCCAGCAGCTCCGGCCATGCTGGCACAGATACGCAGTATTTT	.	TRBV5-1	TRBJ2-3	few
CASSVETGGGETQYF	TGTGCCAGCAGCGTAGAGACAGGGGGGGGAGAGACCCAGTACTTC	TRBD1	TRBV9	TRBJ2-5	many
CASSGQGLGNQPQHF	TGTGCCAGCAGTGGACAGGGTTTGGGCAATCAGCCCCAGCATTTT	TRBD1	TRBV2	TRBJ1-5	many
CASSLAAGPDTQYF	TGTGCCAGCAGCTTAGCTGCGGGACCAGATACGCAGTATTTT	.	TRBV7-9	TRBJ2-3	many
CASSSRDDISSIYF	TGTGCCAGCAGCTCCCGGGACGACATCTCCTCCATATATTTT	.	TRBV7-2	TRBJ1-3	few
CASRTGQRNSPLHF	TGTGCCAGCAGAACAGGTCAAAGAAATTCACCCCTCCACTTT	.	TRBV6-5	TRBJ1-6	many
CASSFATVNTEAFF	TGTGCCAGCAGTTTTGCGACAGTGAACACTGAAGCTTTCTTT	.	TRBV12-3/TRBV12-4	TRBJ1-1	few
CAISESGQSSYNEQFF	TGTGCCATCAGTGAGTCGGGTCAGAGCTCCTACAATGAGCAGTTCTTC	.	TRBV10-3	TRBJ2-1	many
CASSLWAPIPSTDTQYF	TGTGCCAGCAGTTTATGGGCCCCAATACCTAGCACAGATACGCAGTATTTT	.	TRBV27	TRBJ2-3	.
CSAREGLLALHF	TGCAGTGCTAGGGAGGGCCTCTTGGCCCTCCACTTT	.	TRBV20-1	TRBJ1-6	many
CASSRRTSGPQETQYF	TGTGCCAGCAGCCGACGGACTAGCGGGCCGCAAGAGACCCAGTACTTC	TRBD2	TRBV7-2	TRBJ2-5	many
CSARDVEQGDGYTF	TGCAGTGCTAGAGATGTGGAACAAGGGGATGGCTACACCTTC	.	TRBV20-1	TRBJ1-2	many
CASSHRPWGLAVKEETQYF	TGTGCCAGCAGCCATAGACCCTGGGGGCTAGCGGTAAAAGAAGAGACCCAGTACTTC	.	TRBV11-2	TRBJ2-5	few
CASSQDPLRLAGGNIQYF	TGTGCCAGCAGCCAAGATCCACTCCGGCTAGCGGGGGGAAACATTCAGTACTTC	TRBD2	TRBV4-2	TRBJ2-4	.
CASRRPGSTGELFF	TGTGCCAGCAGACGACCGGGTTCCACCGGGGAGCTGTTTTTT	.	TRBV12-3/TRBV12-4	TRBJ2-2	many
CSAKGRAYEQYF	TGCAGTGCCAAGGGCAGAGCTTACGAGCAGTACTTC	.	TRBV20-1	TRBJ2-7	many
CSARGTGSINYGYTF	TGCAGTGCTAGGGGGACGGGATCAATTAACTATGGCTACACCTTC	.	TRBV20-1	TRBJ1-2	.
CASSLGAGANNEQFF	TGTGCCAGCAGTTTAGGAGCGGGGGCCAACAATGAGCAGTTCTTC	TRBD2	TRBV12-3/TRBV12-4	TRBJ2-1	many
CASSLIESNQPQHF	TGTGCCAGCAGCTTAATCGAAAGCAATCAGCCCCAGCATTTT	.	TRBV7-9	TRBJ1-5	.
CASSSDRVTREQYF	TGCGCCAGCAGCTCTGACAGGGTGACGAGGGAGCAGTACTTC	TRBD1	TRBV5-1	TRBJ2-7	many
CASSLRLANTGELFF	TGTGCCAGCAGCCTACGACTGGCGAACACCGGGGAGCTGTTTTTT	.	TRBV11-3	TRBJ2-2	many
CATSDSKYNEQFF	TGTGCCACCAGTGATTCGAAGTACAATGAGCAGTTCTTC	.	TRBV24-1	TRBJ2-1	.
CASSFEQTNTEAFF	TGCGCCAGCAGTTTCGAACAAACGAACACTGAAGCTTTCTTT	.	TRBV5-1	TRBJ1-1	many
CASSPRPGGLETQYF	TGTGCCAGCAGCCCCCGACCTGGTGGGCTGGAGACCCAGTACTTC	.	TRBV7-2	TRBJ2-5	many
CSARSGGYNEQFF	TGCAGTGCTAGGAGCGGGGGGTACAATGAGCAGTTCTTC	TRBD2	TRBV20-1	TRBJ2-1	many
CATSDPRRGLASGEQFF	TGTGCCACCAGTGACCCCCGTAGGGGGCTAGCCTCGGGGGAGCAGTTCTTC	TRBD1	TRBV24-1	TRBJ2-1	many
CASSLGAGETQYF	TGCGCCAGCAGCTTAGGGGCAGGGGAGACCCAGTACTTC	.	TRBV5-1	TRBJ2-5	many
CASTPFMGRAHDEQYF	TGTGCCAGTACTCCGTTCATGGGGAGGGCCCACGACGAGCAGTACTTC	TRBD2	TRBV28	TRBJ2-7	many
CASSLGTGGFAGELFF	TGTGCCAGCAGCCTTGGGACAGGGGGCTTCGCCGGGGAGCTGTTTTTT	TRBD1	TRBV5-6	TRBJ2-2	.
CASSLDSGRASEQFF	TGCGCCAGCAGCTTGGATAGCGGGAGGGCCTCGGAGCAGTTCTTC	TRBD2	TRBV5-1	TRBJ2-1	many
CASRSGGAYEQYF	TGTGCCAGCAGATCTGGGGGGGCCTACGAGCAGTACTTC	TRBD2	TRBV7-2	TRBJ2-7	many
CASSRQHNSPLHF	TGTGCCAGCAGCCGACAGCATAATTCACCCCTCCACTTT	.	TRBV14	TRBJ1-6	many
CASSDPDRSYREQYF	TGCGCCAGCAGCGATCCGGACAGGTCTTATCGGGAGCAGTACTTC	TRBD1	TRBV5-1	TRBJ2-7	few
CASSQVPGDGYTF	TGTGCCAGCAGCCAAGTCCCAGGGGACGGCTACACCTTC	.	TRBV14	TRBJ1-2	many
CSARDRGGNEQFF	TGCAGTGCTAGGGACCGGGGCGGCAATGAGCAGTTCTTC	.	TRBV20-1	TRBJ2-1	many
CASSLPGLGKNTGELFF	TGTGCCAGCAGCTTACCGGGACTAGGGAAGAACACCGGGGAGCTGTTTTTT	TRBD2	TRBV11-2	TRBJ2-2	.
CASTRQGPMNTEAFF	TGTGCCAGCACCCGACAGGGACCCATGAACACTGAAGCTTTCTTT	TRBD1	TRBV28	TRBJ1-1	many
CASSQGAGNTQYF	TGTGCCAGCAGCCAGGGGGCAGGGAATACGCAGTATTTT	TRBD1	TRBV7-2	TRBJ2-3	many
CSARDLARVVMETQYF	TGCAGTGCTAGAGATCTGGCCCGGGTGGTGATGGAGACCCAGTACTTC	.	TRBV20-1	TRBJ2-5	many
CASSAFGSNQPQHF	TGTGCCAGCTCAGCGTTCGGAAGCAATCAGCCCCAGCATTTT	.	TRBV18	TRBJ1-5	.
CASSEFTGQGGYNEQFF	TGTGCCAGCAGTGAATTTACGGGGCAGGGCGGCTACAATGAGCAGTTCTTC	.	TRBV25-1	TRBJ2-1	few
CSVGQQETQYF	TGCAGCGTTGGACAGCAAGAGACCCAGTACTTC	.	TRBV29-1	TRBJ2-5	many